The next 27 T cell receptor beta chains were all read from a single sample in a study of cytomegalovirus exposure and HLA in healthy donors. PCR involved 60 Vbeta and 13 Jbeta primers. Produced via immunoSEQ multiplex PCR; TCRdb's table is partial and in-frame only. The repertoire has around 150,000 clones, 75% to 80% of them found once; the top ten carry about 5.3%. Sequencing used PBMCs. These receptors were taken from a woman between 45 and 65 years old in good health and CMV-seronegative.

J is TRBJ2-5 and V is TRBV7-6; TRBD1 is a possible D gene (6 bases). CDR1 SGHVS and CDR2 FNYEAQ come from the germline V gene. The CDR3 extends over 14 amino acids. Trimming shortened V by 5 bases and J by 6 bases, and 16 bases separated the two germline ends. The CDR3 here is CASSPDRSTKTQYF. As DNA, the CDR3 is TGTGCCAGCAGCCCCGACAGGTCCACGAAGACCCAGTACTTC.

This clone was recorded a few times. The V and J genes are TRBV20-1 and TRBJ2-1; the D is unclear. CDR3 length: 11 residues. The germline CDR1 and CDR2 sequences are DFQATT and SNEGSKA (reference sequence). With 6 bases removed from V and 8 bases from J, the gap between germline ends came to 11 bases. The CDR3 nucleotides read TGCAGTGCCTTAAATGACTATGAGCAGTTCTTC. Amino acids: CSALNDYEQFF.

The chain has TRBV21-1 and TRBJ2-5; the table's D call, TRBD2, has no DNA check behind it. TRBV21-1 is designated a pseudogene. This CDR3 comprises 14 residues. This CDR3 reads CASLRDYLQETQYF. The CDR3 DNA is TGTGCCAGCTTGCGGGACTACCTCCAAGAGACCCAGTACTTC.

The rearrangement uses TRBV6-1 and TRBJ1-4, with D perhaps matching TRBD1 (5 bases). Between the trimmed V and J ends, which lost 4 bases and 5 bases, there was a span of 17 bases. The CDR3 covers 16 residues. CDR1 and CDR2 (germline): MNHNS, SASEGT. This CDR3 reads CASSGTSGRGNEKLFF. CDR3 in DNA: TGTGCCAGCAGTGGGACATCGGGACGGGGGAATGAAAAACTGTTTTTT.

The chain combines TRBV19 with TRBJ2-7; tentative D call: TRBD1 (6 bases). The germline gives CDR1 LNHDA, CDR2 SQIVND (reference sequence). V lost 6 bases, J lost 3 bases, and 15 bases lay in between. There are 14 residues in the CDR3. The CDR3 DNA is TGTGCCAGTAGAAAGACAGGCATAAACTACGAGCAGTACTTC. Its protein is CASRKTGINYEQYF.

About this clone: The junction departs from the called germline gene at one end, perhaps through a read error. V usage is TRBV11-2 and J usage is TRBJ2-1; 8 nucleotides align to TRBD2. The CDR3 covers 16 residues. CDR1 is SGHAT and CDR2 is FQNNGV in the germline V gene. This CDR3 is CASSLDTGGSYNEQFF. The CDR3 bases are TGTGCTAGCAGCTTAGATACGGGGGGGTCCTACAATGAGCAGTTCTTC. The whole variable domain, filled in from reference TRBV11-2 and TRBJ2-1, reads EAGVAQSPRYKIIEKRQSVAFWCNPISGHATLYWYQQILGQGPKLLIQFQNNGVVDDSQLPKDRFSAERLKGVDSTLKIQPAKLEDSAVYLCASSLDTGGSYNEQFFGPGTRLTVL.

The chain has TRBV7-2 and TRBJ2-3; TRBD2 aligns across 8 bases. The CDR3 covers 16 residues. Unmatched junction bases numbered 12, after V lost 3 bases and J lost 7 bases. Per germline, CDR1 SGHTA and CDR2 FQGNSA. The CDR3 sequence: CASSFLAGPGRYTQYF. CDR3 bases: TGTGCCAGCAGCTTTCTAGCGGGCCCAGGGAGGTATACGCAGTATTTT.

The chain joins TRBV4-1 to TRBJ1-2; TRBD1 might be the D (6 bases). Germline CDR1 MGHRA, CDR2 YSYEKL. V lost 4 bases and J 5 bases, leaving 17 bases between the germline ends. The length of the CDR3 is 15 residues. The CDR3 spells CASSLLQGRRYGYTF. In DNA form, the CDR3 reads TGCGCCAGCAGCCTCCTACAGGGTAGGCGGTATGGCTACACCTTC.

The V call is TRBV12-5, the J call TRBJ1-1; 9 bases agree with TRBD1. CDR1 is LGHNT and CDR2 is FRNRAP in the germline V gene. The CDR3 has 16 residues. The trim removed 2 bases at V and 4 bases at J, leaving 8 bases unmatched. CDR3 amino acids: CASGLLLGTGITEAFF. In nucleotides, the CDR3 is TGTGCTAGTGGTTTGCTCCTCGGGACAGGGATCACTGAAGCTTTCTTT.

V gene TRBV2 combines with J gene TRBJ1-1, with a possible D match to TRBD1 (5 bases). Trimming cost V 4 bases and J 0 bases, with 12 bases left between them. The CDR3 sequence is 15 residues long. CDR1 is SNHLY, CDR2 FYNNEI, per germline. The CDR3 protein is CASSGGHRLNTEAFF. The CDR3 DNA reads TGTGCCAGCAGTGGGGGCCACAGGTTGAACACTGAAGCTTTCTTT.

The chain has TRBV5-1 and TRBJ1-2; TRBD1 is a possible D gene (6 bases). This CDR3 contains 12 residues. Trimming took off 1 base at V and 9 bases at J, with 10 bases between the two ends. CDR1 is SGHRS, CDR2 YFSETQ, per germline. CDR3 in amino acids: CASSLSGESYTF. The CDR3 nucleotides are TGCGCCAGCAGCTTGTCAGGGGAAAGCTACACCTTC. Supplemented by reference TRBV5-1 and TRBJ1-2, the full variable domain reads KAGVTQTPRYLIKTRGQQVTLSCSPISGHRSVSWYQQTPGQGLQFLFEYFSETQRNKGNFPGRFSGRQFSNSRSEMNVSTLELGDSALYLCASSLSGESYTFGSGTRLTVV.

The chain combines TRBV5-1 with TRBJ2-7, with TRBD1 as a possible D gene (6 bases). CDR1 is SGHRS and CDR2 is YFSETQ in the germline V gene. Trimming shortened V by 4 bases and J by 6 bases, and 20 bases separated the two germline ends. This CDR3 is 15 amino acids long. The CDR3 region is CASSILGQLQAEQYF. The CDR3 DNA reads as TGCGCCAGCAGCATCCTCGGACAGCTCCAGGCCGAGCAGTACTTC. Variable domain in full (rest from reference TRBV5-1 and TRBJ2-7): KAGVTQTPRYLIKTRGQQVTLSCSPISGHRSVSWYQQTPGQGLQFLFEYFSETQRNKGNFPGRFSGRQFSNSRSEMNVSTLELGDSALYLCASSILGQLQAEQYFGPGTRLTVT.

This clone was found once. The J gene is TRBJ2-3, the V gene TRBV10-1, with D perhaps TRBD2 (5 bases). V dropped 3 bases and J dropped 2 bases, with 9 bases sitting between them. The V gene's germline CDR1 is WNHNN and CDR2 SYGVQD (reference sequence). The CDR3 loop spans 14 amino acids. DNA of the CDR3: TGCGCCAGCAGTGACGTCGGGGACACAGATACGCAGTATTTT. Protein: CASSDVGDTDTQYF.

The rearrangement uses TRBV7-6 and TRBJ1-5, with D possibly matching TRBD1 (5 bases). This CDR3 region has 15 residues. V gave up 5 bases and J gave up 0 bases, with 11 bases separating them. Germline loops: CDR1 SGHVS, CDR2 FNYEAQ. The CDR3 reads CASSPTGYSNQPQHF. In nucleotides, the CDR3 is TGTGCCAGCAGCCCCACAGGTTATAGCAATCAGCCCCAGCATTTT.

This chain connects TRBV4-1 to TRBJ1-2; maybe TRBD1 (6 bases). The CDR3 consists of 14 residues. Trimming removed 3 bases from V and 6 bases from J, with 14 bases in between. Germline V CDR1 and CDR2: MGHRA, YSYEKL. The CDR3 loop reads CASSHQTGRDGYTF. The CDR3 DNA sequence: TGCGCCAGCAGCCACCAAACAGGGAGAGATGGCTACACCTTC.

The chain couples TRBV27 to TRBJ1-4; no firm D call. Germline loops: CDR1 MNHEY, CDR2 SMNVEV (reference sequence). The V end lost 6 bases, the J end lost 0 bases, and 17 bases lay between the germline ends. The CDR3 spans 17 residues. The CDR3 sequence is CASSPDGSTATNEKLFF. DNA of the CDR3: TGTGCCAGCAGCCCTGACGGGAGTACGGCAACTAATGAAAAACTGTTTTTT.

The chain joins TRBV5-4 to TRBJ2-5, with D uncertain. The end of the DNA aligns better with TRBJ2-7, so the J call may be wrong. CDR1 is SGHNT and CDR2 is YYREEE in the germline V gene (reference sequence). This CDR3 is built from 13 residues. The CDR3 region has the DNA TGTGCCAGCAGCGCAGGTTACCCCTACGAGCAGTACTTC. Amino acid sequence: CASSAGYPYEQYF.

J is TRBJ1-6 and V is TRBV7-9; TRBD1 aligns across 9 bases. J gave up 8 bases and V 5 bases, and 4 bases lay outside the gene matches. Per the germline V gene, CDR1 is SEHNR and CDR2 is FQNEAQ (reference sequence). This CDR3 is built from 14 residues. The CDR3 loop is CASSLGQGDSPLHF. The DNA of the CDR3 is TGTGCCAGCAGCCTGGGACAGGGAGATTCACCCCTCCACTTT.

This sequence joins TRBV30 and TRBJ1-6; 9 bases align to TRBD1. CDR1 and CDR2 from the germline V gene are GTSNPN and SVGIG (reference sequence). Trimming removed 0 bases from V and 6 bases from J; junction bases left unmatched: 6. The CDR3 loop spans 16 amino acids. In DNA, the CDR3 is TGTGCCTGGAGTGTCGGACAGGGGTTAGGTAATTCACCCCTCCACTTT. Protein sequence: CAWSVGQGLGNSPLHF.

The table lists this clone with a few counts. J is TRBJ2-5 and V is TRBV5-4; 7 bases map to TRBD2. The CDR3 spans 14 residues. The J segment lost 11 bases and the V segment lost 5 bases, leaving 15 bases of the junction unmatched. Looked up from germline, CDR1 is SGHNT and CDR2 is YYREEE (reference sequence). CDR3 region: CASRVSREAGEQYF. The DNA of the CDR3 is TGTGCCAGCAGGGTTAGTCGGGAGGCGGGAGAGCAGTACTTC.

This chain uses TRBV28 with TRBJ1-4, with a weak D call TRBD1 (6 bases). Germline lookup yields CDR1 MDHEN and CDR2 SYDVKM. With 6 bases removed from V and 8 bases from J, the gap between germline ends came to 19 bases. CDR3 length: 15 amino acids. The CDR3 DNA reads as TGTGCCAGCAGCCCGTTGGGAGGGGGTGGCGAAAAACTGTTTTTT. It translates to CASSPLGGGGEKLFF. Full variable domain (outside the CDR3, taken from reference TRBV28 and TRBJ1-4): DVKVTQSSRYLVKRTGEKVFLECVQDMDHENMFWYRQDPGLGLRLIYFSYDVKMKEKGDIPEGYSVSREKKERFSLILESASTNQTSMYLCASSPLGGGGEKLFFGSGTQLSVL.

This clone was picked up one time. The chain links TRBV5-4 to TRBJ1-2; 8 nucleotides agree with TRBD1. V lost 2 bases, J lost 4 bases, and 16 bases stayed unmatched. Germline V gives CDR1 SGHNT, CDR2 YYREEE (reference sequence). This CDR3 comprises 18 residues. The CDR3 region is CASSFSPGQDIRGYGYTF. The CDR3 DNA reads as TGTGCCAGCAGCTTCTCACCGGGACAGGATATACGGGGCTATGGCTACACCTTC.

The V gene is TRBV5-4, the J gene TRBJ2-1; 15 positions agree with TRBD2. The V and J ends lost 3 bases and 15 bases, in that order; junction bases with no gene match: 10. Germline V gene sequence: CDR1 SGHNT, CDR2 YYREEE (reference sequence). CDR3 length equals 15 residues. The CDR3, as DNA: TGTGCCAGCAGCTGGACTAGCGGGGGGGCCGAGTCGCCGTTCTTC. Translation gives CASSWTSGGAESPFF.

This clone was observed once. V gene TRBV10-1 combines with J gene TRBJ2-7; D ambiguous. V lost 10 bases, J lost 1 base, and 11 bases lay in between. From germline, CDR1 is WNHNN and CDR2 SYGVQD (reference sequence). The CDR3 length is 12 residues. The CDR3 nucleotides are TGCGCCATCGGAGAATTATCCTACGAGCAGTACTTC. Amino acids: CAIGELSYEQYF.

The chain employs TRBV29-1 and TRBJ1-1; the match to TRBD1 covers 7 bases. CDR1 SQVTM and CDR2 ANQGSEA come from the germline V gene. The CDR3 has 12 amino acids. J lost 3 bases, V lost 7 bases, and 5 bases had no gene match. The CDR3 spells CSASDRDTEAFF. CDR3 in DNA: TGCAGCGCCTCCGACAGGGACACTGAAGCTTTCTTT.

J is TRBJ2-3 and V is TRBV5-1; D call uncertain. This CDR3 is 11 amino acids long. Germline CDR1 SGHRS, CDR2 YFSETQ. V lost 4 bases and J 6 bases, leaving 6 bases between the germline ends. CDR3 loop: CASSGEDTQYF. The CDR3 bases are TGCGCCAGCAGCGGTGAGGATACGCAGTATTTT.

CDR3 in DNA: TGCAGCGCCCGTGGGGGGGGCAACACCGGGGAGCTGTTTTTT. Its protein is CSARGGGNTGELFF. The V and J genes are TRBV29-1 and TRBJ2-2; possible D gene TRBD2, 7 bases. The CDR3 spans 14 residues. V was trimmed by 7 bases and J by 2 bases, leaving 14 bases between them. Germline CDR1 is SQVTM and CDR2 is ANQGSEA.